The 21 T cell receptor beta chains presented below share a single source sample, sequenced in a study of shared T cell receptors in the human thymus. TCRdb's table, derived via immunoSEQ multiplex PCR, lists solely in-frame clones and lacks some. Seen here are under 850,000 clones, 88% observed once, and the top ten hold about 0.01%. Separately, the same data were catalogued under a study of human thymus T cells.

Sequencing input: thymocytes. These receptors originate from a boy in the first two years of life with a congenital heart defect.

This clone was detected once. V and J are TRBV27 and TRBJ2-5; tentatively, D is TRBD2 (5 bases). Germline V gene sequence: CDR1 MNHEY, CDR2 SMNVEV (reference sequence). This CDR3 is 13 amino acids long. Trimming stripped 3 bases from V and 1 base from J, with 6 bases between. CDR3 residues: CASSLRAQETQYF. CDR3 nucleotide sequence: TGTGCCAGCAGTTTGAGGGCCCAAGAGACCCAGTACTTC.

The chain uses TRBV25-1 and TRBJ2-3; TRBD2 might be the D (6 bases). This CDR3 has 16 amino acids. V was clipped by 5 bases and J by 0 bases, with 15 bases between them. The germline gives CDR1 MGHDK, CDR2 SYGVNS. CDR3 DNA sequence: TGTGCCAGCAGTTTGGAGGGCCCCTCTAGCACAGATACGCAGTATTTT. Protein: CASSLEGPSSTDTQYF. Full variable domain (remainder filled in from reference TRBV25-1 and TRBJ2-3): EADIYQTPRYLVIGTGKKITLECSQTMGHDKMYWYQQDPGMELHLIHYSYGVNSTEKGDLSSESTVSRIRTEHFPLTLESARPSHTSQYLCASSLEGPSSTDTQYFGPGTRLTVL.

CDR3 DNA sequence: TGCGCCAGCAGTGTCCACGGGGGTGGGCAGCAGTTCTTC. Encoded protein: CASSVHGGGQQFF. The chain recombines TRBV10-1 with TRBJ2-1; TRBD2 might be the D (6 bases). This CDR3 comprises 13 residues. The V gene's germline CDR1 is WNHNN and CDR2 SYGVQD (reference sequence). Trimming took 4 bases from V and 11 from J, leaving 15 bases between them.

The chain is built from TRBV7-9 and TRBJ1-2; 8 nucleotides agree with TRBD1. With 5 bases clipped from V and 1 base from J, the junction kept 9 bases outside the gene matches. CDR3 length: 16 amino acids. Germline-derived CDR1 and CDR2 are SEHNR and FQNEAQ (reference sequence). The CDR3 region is CASSPGTGLFNYGYTF. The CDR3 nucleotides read TGTGCCAGCAGCCCCGGGACAGGACTGTTTAACTATGGCTACACCTTC.

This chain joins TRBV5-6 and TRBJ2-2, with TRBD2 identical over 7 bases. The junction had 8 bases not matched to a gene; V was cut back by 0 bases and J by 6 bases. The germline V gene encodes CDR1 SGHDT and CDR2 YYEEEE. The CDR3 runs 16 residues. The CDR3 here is CASSLAGRVEPGELFF. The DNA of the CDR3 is TGTGCCAGCAGCTTGGCTGGGAGGGTCGAACCCGGGGAGCTGTTTTTT.

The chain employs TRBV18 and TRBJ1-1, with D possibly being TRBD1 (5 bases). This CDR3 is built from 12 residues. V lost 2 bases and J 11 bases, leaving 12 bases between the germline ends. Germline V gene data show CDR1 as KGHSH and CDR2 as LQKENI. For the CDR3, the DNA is TGTGCCAGCTCACCAATGGAGGGGTCGGCTTTCTTT. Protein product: CASSPMEGSAFF.

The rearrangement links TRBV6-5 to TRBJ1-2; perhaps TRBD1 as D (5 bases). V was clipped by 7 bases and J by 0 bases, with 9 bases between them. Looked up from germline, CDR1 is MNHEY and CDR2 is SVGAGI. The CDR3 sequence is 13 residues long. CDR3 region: CASMGLANYGYTF. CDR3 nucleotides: TGTGCCAGCATGGGGCTCGCTAACTATGGCTACACCTTC.

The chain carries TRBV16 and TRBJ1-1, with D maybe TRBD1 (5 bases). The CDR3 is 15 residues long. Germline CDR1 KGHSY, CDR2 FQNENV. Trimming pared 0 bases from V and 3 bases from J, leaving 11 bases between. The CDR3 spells CASSQSGTGYTEAFF. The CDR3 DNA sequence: TGTGCCAGCAGCCAATCGGGAACAGGTTACACTGAAGCTTTCTTT.

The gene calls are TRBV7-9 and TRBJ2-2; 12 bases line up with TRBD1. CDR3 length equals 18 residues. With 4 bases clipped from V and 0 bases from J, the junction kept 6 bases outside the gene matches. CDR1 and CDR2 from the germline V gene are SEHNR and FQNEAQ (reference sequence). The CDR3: CASSSGGQGAPNTGELFF. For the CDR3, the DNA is TGTGCCAGCAGCTCGGGGGGACAGGGGGCGCCGAACACCGGGGAGCTGTTTTTT.

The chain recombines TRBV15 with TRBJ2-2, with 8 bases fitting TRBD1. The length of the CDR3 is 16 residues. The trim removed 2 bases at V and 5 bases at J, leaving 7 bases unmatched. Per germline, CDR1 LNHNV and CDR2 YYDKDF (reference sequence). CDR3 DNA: TGTGCCACCAGCAGAATCCCCAGGGGGCTGACCGGGGAGCTGTTTTTT. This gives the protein CATSRIPRGLTGELFF. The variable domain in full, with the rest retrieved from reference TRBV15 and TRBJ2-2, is DAMVIQNPRYQVTQFGKPVTLSCSQTLNHNVMYWYQQKSSQAPKLLFHYYDKDFNNEADTPDNFQSRRPNTSFCFLDIRSPGLGDTAMYLCATSRIPRGLTGELFFGEGSRLTVL.

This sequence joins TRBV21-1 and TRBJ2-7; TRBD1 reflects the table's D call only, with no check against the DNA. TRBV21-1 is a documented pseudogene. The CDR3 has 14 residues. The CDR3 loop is CASIHRDRPYEQYF. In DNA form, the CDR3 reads TGTGCCAGCATCCACCGGGACAGGCCCTACGAGCAGTACTTC.

In DNA form, the CDR3 reads TGTGCCAGCAGTGAAGCTGGGCTAGCGGGAGGTCCGATCACAGATACGCAGTATTTT. It is translated as CASSEAGLAGGPITDTQYF. The chain carries TRBV2 and TRBJ2-3, with 11 nucleotides matching TRBD2. The trim removed 0 bases at V and 2 bases at J, leaving 10 bases unmatched. Germline CDR1 SNHLY, CDR2 FYNNEI. CDR3 size: 19 residues.

This CDR3 is CASSLWRLATQYF. In nucleotides, the CDR3 is TGTGCCAGCAGCTTATGGCGACTAGCTACGCAGTATTTT. The rearrangement links TRBV7-2 to TRBJ2-3, with TRBD2 identical over 7 bases. This CDR3 is 13 amino acids long. Germline-derived CDR1 and CDR2 are SGHTA and FQGNSA. Unmatched junction bases numbered 4, after V lost 2 bases and J lost 8 bases.

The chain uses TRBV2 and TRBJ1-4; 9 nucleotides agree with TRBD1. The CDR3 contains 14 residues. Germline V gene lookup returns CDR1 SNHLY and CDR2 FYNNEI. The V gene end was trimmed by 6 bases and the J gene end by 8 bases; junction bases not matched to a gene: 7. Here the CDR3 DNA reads TGTGCCAGCAGGTCAGGGACAGGGAACGAAAAACTGTTTTTT. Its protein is CASRSGTGNEKLFF.

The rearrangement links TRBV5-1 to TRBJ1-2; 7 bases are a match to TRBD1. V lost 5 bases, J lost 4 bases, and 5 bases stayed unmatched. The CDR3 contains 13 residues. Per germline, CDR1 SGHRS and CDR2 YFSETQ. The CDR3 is CASSSGQPYGYTF. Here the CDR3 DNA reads TGCGCCAGCAGTTCGGGACAGCCCTATGGCTACACCTTC.

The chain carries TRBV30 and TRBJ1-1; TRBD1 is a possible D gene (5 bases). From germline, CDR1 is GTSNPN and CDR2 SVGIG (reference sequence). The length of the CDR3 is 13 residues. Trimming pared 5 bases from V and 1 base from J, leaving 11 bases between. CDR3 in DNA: TGTGCCTGGCGATGGGGGGAGAACACTGAAGCTTTCTTT. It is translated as CAWRWGENTEAFF.

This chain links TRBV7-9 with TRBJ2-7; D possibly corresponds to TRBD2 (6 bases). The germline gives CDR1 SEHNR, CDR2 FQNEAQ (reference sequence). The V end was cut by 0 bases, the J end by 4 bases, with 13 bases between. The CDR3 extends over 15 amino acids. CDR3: CASSLAGGTYYEQYF. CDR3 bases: TGTGCCAGCAGCTTAGCGGGGGGAACCTATTACGAGCAGTACTTC.

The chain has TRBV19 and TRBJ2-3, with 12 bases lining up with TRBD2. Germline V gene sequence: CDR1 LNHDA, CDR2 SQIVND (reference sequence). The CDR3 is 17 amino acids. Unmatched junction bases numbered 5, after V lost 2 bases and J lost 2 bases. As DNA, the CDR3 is TGTGCCAGTAGTATACGGGGGACTAGCGGGTACACAGATACGCAGTATTTT. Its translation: CASSIRGTSGYTDTQYF.

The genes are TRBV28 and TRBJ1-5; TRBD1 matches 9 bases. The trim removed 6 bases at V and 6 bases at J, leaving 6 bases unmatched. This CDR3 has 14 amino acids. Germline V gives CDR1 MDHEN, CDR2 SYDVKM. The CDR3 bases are TGTGCCAGCAGCACAAACAGGGGGCGTCAGCCCCAGCATTTT. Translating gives CASSTNRGRQPQHF.

Here the CDR3 reads CASSLEVSSYNEQFF. In DNA form, the CDR3 reads TGTGCCAGCAGCTTAGAGGTGAGCTCCTACAATGAGCAGTTCTTC. The chain recombines TRBV11-2 with TRBJ2-1; D unresolved. This CDR3 comprises 15 residues. Trimming removed 0 bases at V and 0 bases at J, with 6 bases between. Germline V lookup: CDR1 SGHAT, CDR2 FQNNGV.

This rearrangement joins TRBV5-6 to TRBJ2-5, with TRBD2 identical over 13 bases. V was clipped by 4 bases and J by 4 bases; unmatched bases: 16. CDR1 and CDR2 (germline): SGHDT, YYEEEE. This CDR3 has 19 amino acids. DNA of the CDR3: TGTGCCAGCAGCCCCCGTCCCGGGACTAGCGGGGCGGGAGGAGAGACCCAGTACTTC. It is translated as CASSPRPGTSGAGGETQYF.